This T cell receptor beta chain is drawn from a study of metastatic and nonmetastatic thyroid tumors. About the research overall: Repertoires from blood and tumor or nodule tissue of malignant and benign thyroid patients were compared.

Broader study findings: Within blood and tumor, benign nodules reportedly had significantly lower TCR beta diversity than malignant thyroid tumors did.

All patients were treatment-naive before thyroid surgery. As handled by the study authors: Researchers built a distant-metastasis classifier for papillary thyroid cancer that drew on CDR3 differences across clinicopathological groups. TCRdb re-called the PCR reads with MiXCR. What appears here as the V and J calls and clone size reflects TCRdb's work, not the paper's. The sample shows 7,000 or so clones, roughly 37% of them seen only once. The CDR3 runs 13 residues. Germline V gene lookup returns CDR1 LGHDT and CDR2 YNNKEL (reference sequence). V lost 3 bases to trimming and J lost 3 bases, with 8 bases between them. About this clone itself: Its antigen is not known.

Specimen: tumor tissue. The origin of this receptor is a female donor with papillary thyroid cancer or a benign thyroid nodule (not recorded which). Some clones in this sample may be carry-over from other donors' samples. The V call is TRBV3-1, the J call TRBJ1-2; no reliable D call. The CDR3 spells CASSHDPDYGYTF. Here the CDR3 DNA reads TGTGCCAGCAGCCACGATCCTGACTATGGCTACACCTTC.